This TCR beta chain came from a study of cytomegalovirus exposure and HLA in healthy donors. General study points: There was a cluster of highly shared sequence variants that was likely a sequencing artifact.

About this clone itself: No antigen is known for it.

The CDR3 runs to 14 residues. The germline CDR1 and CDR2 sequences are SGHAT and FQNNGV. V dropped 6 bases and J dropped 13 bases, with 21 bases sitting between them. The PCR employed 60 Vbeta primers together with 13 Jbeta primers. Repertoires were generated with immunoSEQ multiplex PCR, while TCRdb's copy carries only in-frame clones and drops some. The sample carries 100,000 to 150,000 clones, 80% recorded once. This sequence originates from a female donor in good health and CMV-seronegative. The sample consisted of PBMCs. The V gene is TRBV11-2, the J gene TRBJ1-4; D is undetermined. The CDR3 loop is CASRLKSALSGLFF. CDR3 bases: TGTGCCAGCAGACTAAAGTCGGCGCTGAGCGGACTGTTTTTT.